This passage covers 11 T cell receptor beta chains from one sample sequenced in a study of T cell responses to AZD1222 COVID-19 vaccine. Repertoires were generated with immunoSEQ multiplex PCR, while TCRdb's copy carries only in-frame clones and drops some. This sample has about 160,000 clones; roughly 94% occur once, and the top ten carry around 1%. Sequencing used peripheral blood, obtained 28 days after the second AZD1222 dose. The receptors here all came from an adult who received the AZD1222 COVID-19 vaccine.

The chain combines TRBV3-1 (or the pseudogene TRBV3-2) with TRBJ2-3, with D possibly matching TRBD1 (6 bases). Trimming pared 2 bases from V and 5 bases from J, leaving 11 bases between. The CDR3 spans 14 residues. CDR1 and CDR2 from the germline V gene are LGHDT and YNNKEL (reference sequence). CDR3 coding DNA: TGTGCCAGCAGCCAAACGAAGGGGGTAGATACGCAGTATTTT. Residues: CASSQTKGVDTQYF.

In this sample, this clone turned up once. This chain links TRBV19 with TRBJ2-6, with D unclear. Looked up from germline, CDR1 is LNHDA and CDR2 is SQIVND (reference sequence). This CDR3 comprises 19 residues. Trimming pared 4 bases from V and 0 bases from J, leaving 19 bases between. The CDR3 DNA reads as TGTGCCAGTAGTAGCACCTTGGACCCCCTCGGCTCTGGGGCCAACGTCCTGACTTTC. Translated, it gives CASSSTLDPLGSGANVLTF. Drawing the rest from reference TRBV19 and TRBJ2-6, the complete variable domain is DGGITQSPKYLFRKEGQNVTLSCEQNLNHDAMYWYRQDPGQGLRLIYYSQIVNDFQKGDIAEGYSVSREKKESFPLTVTSAQKNPTAFYLCASSSTLDPLGSGANVLTFGAGSRLTVL.

V gene TRBV6-1 combines with J gene TRBJ2-7; D unresolved. Trimming removed 2 bases from V and 4 bases from J, with 12 bases in between. Germline values: CDR1 MNHNS, CDR2 SASEGT. The CDR3 sequence is 14 residues long. The CDR3 here is CASSEPREVYEQYF. CDR3 coding DNA: TGTGCCAGCAGTGAACCCAGAGAAGTTTACGAGCAGTACTTC.

J is TRBJ2-3 and V is TRBV5-1, with 8 positions matching TRBD2. The germline CDR1 and CDR2 sequences are SGHRS and YFSETQ. CDR3 length: 15 amino acids. Trimming cost V 4 bases and J 5 bases; bases outside gene matches: 9. The CDR3 nucleotides are TGCGCCAGCAGCCCCCGGGGGGGGGCGGGAGATACGCAGTATTTT. Residues: CASSPRGGAGDTQYF.

The gene calls are TRBV2 and TRBJ2-5; 7 bases align to TRBD1. V lost 6 bases, J lost 2 bases, and 6 bases stayed unmatched. Germline assignment: CDR1 SNHLY and CDR2 FYNNEI. The CDR3 loop spans 14 amino acids. The CDR3 loop is CASRADRVQETQYF. CDR3 nucleotides: TGTGCCAGCAGAGCCGACAGGGTACAAGAGACCCAGTACTTC.

The chain recombines TRBV29-1 with TRBJ1-1; the match to TRBD1 covers 9 bases. Germline V CDR1 and CDR2: SQVTM, ANQGSEA. J gave up 0 bases and V 7 bases, and 9 bases lay outside the gene matches. The CDR3 consists of 15 residues. The CDR3 coding sequence is TGCAGCGGGGGGACAGGGAGTTTTGTGAACACTGAAGCTTTCTTT. The encoded protein is CSGGTGSFVNTEAFF.

J is TRBJ1-2 and V is TRBV7-6; D is ambiguous. Germline CDR1 and CDR2: SGHVS and FNYEAQ. This CDR3 spans 12 amino acids. Deletions cut 9 bases from V and 1 base from J, with 9 bases between. The CDR3 loop reads CASSQINYGYTF. In nucleotides, the CDR3 is TGTGCCAGTAGTCAGATTAACTATGGCTACACCTTC.

The chain is built from TRBV4-1 and TRBJ1-5; D is ambiguous. Germline V gene lookup returns CDR1 MGHRA and CDR2 YSYEKL. This CDR3 contains 14 residues. The V gene lost 1 base and the J gene lost 6 bases, with 10 bases spanning the gap. CDR3 amino acids: CASSQVRAGQPQHF. CDR3 nucleotide sequence: TGCGCCAGCAGCCAAGTCCGAGCCGGTCAGCCCCAGCATTTT.

The chain joins TRBV28 to TRBJ1-3; D may be TRBD1 (5 bases). Germline-derived CDR1 and CDR2 are MDHEN and SYDVKM. V gave up 4 bases and J gave up 2 bases, with 18 bases separating them. The CDR3 totals 17 residues. CDR3 in amino acids: CASSSARGSHTGNTIYF. CDR3 bases: TGTGCCAGCAGTTCAGCCCGGGGGAGTCACACTGGAAACACCATATATTTT.

This clone was seen a single time. CDR3 loop: CASSVGRQGAYEQYF. The CDR3 coding sequence is TGTGCCAGCAGCGTAGGGAGACAGGGAGCCTACGAGCAGTACTTC. The rearrangement joins TRBV9 to TRBJ2-7, with TRBD1 identical over 7 bases. CDR1 and CDR2 from the germline V gene are SGDLS and YYNGEE. V lost 0 bases, J lost 2 bases, and 5 bases stayed unmatched. The CDR3 sequence is 15 residues long.

The chain couples TRBV9 to TRBJ1-1; D is unresolved. V was shortened by 0 bases and J by 3 bases, with 6 bases between the two germline ends. CDR3 length equals 13 residues. Germline V gene lookup returns CDR1 SGDLS and CDR2 YYNGEE. CDR3 loop: CASSVEMYTEAFF. CDR3 sequence (DNA): TGTGCCAGCAGCGTAGAGATGTACACTGAAGCTTTCTTT. The full variable domain, rest sourced from reference TRBV9 and TRBJ1-1, is DSGVTQTPKHLITATGQRVTLRCSPRSGDLSVYWYQQSLDQGLQFLIQYYNGEERAKGNILERFSAQQFPDLHSELNLSSLELGDSALYFCASSVEMYTEAFFGQGTRLTVV.